This paragraph reports one T cell receptor beta chain. Per the authors' pipeline: Researchers report that nucleated cell counts were estimated from reference gene primer amplification. The assay was immunoSEQ multiplex PCR, and TCRdb's table has in-frame clones only and misses some. Clonal size and the V and J genes are those of that table, whereas D and trimming came from the DNA. Counted here are approximately 150,000 clones, 65% to 85% occurring once; the ten biggest clones make up approximately 10%. These data are taken from a study of blood T cell repertoires in COVID-19. Study-level background: COVID-19 samples, acute and convalescent, were from the United States, Italy and Spain. From T cells, B-cell-depleted T cells, or PBMCs came the material, which was cDNA or gDNA.

The CDR3 contains 15 residues. V was trimmed by 1 base and J by 3 bases, leaving 10 bases between them. From germline, CDR1 is SGHRS and CDR2 YFSETQ. The genes are TRBV5-1 and TRBJ1-4; no reliable D call. The clonotype was recovered from a man between 65 and 80 years old with active or convalescent COVID-19. Material for sequencing was peripheral blood. This chain's CDR3 is CASSLQPEANEKLFF. The DNA for the CDR3 is TGCGCCAGCAGCTTGCAACCAGAAGCTAATGAAAAACTGTTTTTT.